What follows is one TCR beta chain and its context. Amplified TCR beta CDR3 regions were obtained using RNA transcripts as template. The first-round RT-PCR employed HTBI primers together with the Qiagen OneStep RT-PCR kit. A multiplex PCR was then performed as the second round. TCRdb passed the multiplex PCR reads through MiXCR, listing each CDR3 protein once. The sample records some 240,000 distinct CDR3 sequences, around 42% being singletons. This specimen comes from a study of Graves' ophthalmopathy and Graves' hyperthyroidism. Ophthalmopathic donors had moderate-to-severe activity, CAS ≥3 and NOSPECS ≥4, with disease that had lasted under 3 months. Additional autoimmune diseases, uncontrolled infections, pregnancy or lactation disqualified patients. A roughly 10 ml volume of fresh peripheral blood provided the PBMCs. Germline CDR1 and CDR2: SGDLS and YYNGEE. CDR3 length: 16 residues. With V trimmed by 3 bases and J by 0 bases, 8 bases remained unmatched.

The chain has TRBV9 and TRBJ2-7; 8 bases are a match to TRBD1. The receptor's source is an adult man with Graves' ophthalmopathy. The sample taken for sequencing was peripheral blood. The DNA for the CDR3 is TGTGCCAGCAGCGGACAGGGGTGGTCCTACTCCTACGAGCAGTACTTC. It yields the protein CASSGQGWSYSYEQYF.